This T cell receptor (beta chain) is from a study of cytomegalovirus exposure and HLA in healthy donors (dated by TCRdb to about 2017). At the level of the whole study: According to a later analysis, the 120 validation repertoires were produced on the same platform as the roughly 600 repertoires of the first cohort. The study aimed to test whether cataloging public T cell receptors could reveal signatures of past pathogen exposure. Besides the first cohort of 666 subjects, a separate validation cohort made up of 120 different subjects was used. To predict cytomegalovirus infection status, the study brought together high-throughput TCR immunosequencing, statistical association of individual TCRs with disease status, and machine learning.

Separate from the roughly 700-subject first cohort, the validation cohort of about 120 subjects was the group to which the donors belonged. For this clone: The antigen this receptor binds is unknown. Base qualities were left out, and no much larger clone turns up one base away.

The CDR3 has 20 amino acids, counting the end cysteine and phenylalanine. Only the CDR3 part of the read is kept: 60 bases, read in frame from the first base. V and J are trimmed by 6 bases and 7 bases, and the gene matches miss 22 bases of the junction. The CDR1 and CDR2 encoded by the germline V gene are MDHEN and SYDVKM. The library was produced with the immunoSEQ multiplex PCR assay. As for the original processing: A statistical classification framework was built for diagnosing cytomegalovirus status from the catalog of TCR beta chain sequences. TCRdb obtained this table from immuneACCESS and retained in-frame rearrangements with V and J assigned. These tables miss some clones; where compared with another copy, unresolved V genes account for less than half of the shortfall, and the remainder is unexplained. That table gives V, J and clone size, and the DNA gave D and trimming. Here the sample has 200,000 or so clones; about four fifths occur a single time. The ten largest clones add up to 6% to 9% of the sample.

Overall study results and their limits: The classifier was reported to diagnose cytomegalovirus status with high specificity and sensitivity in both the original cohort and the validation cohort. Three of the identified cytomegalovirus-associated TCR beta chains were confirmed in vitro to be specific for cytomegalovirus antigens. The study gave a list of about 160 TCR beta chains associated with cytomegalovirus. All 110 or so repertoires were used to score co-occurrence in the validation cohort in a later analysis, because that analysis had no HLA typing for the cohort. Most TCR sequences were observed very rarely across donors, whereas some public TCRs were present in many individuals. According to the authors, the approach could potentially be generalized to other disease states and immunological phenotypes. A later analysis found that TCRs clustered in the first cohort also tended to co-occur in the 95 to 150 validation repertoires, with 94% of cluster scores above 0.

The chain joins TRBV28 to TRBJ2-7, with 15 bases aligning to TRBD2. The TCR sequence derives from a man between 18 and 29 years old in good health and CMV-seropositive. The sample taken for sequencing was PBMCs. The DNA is TGTGCCAGCAGCTCTTTCTGGACTAGCGGGAGGGCCTGGGGATCTCGGGAGCAGTACTTC. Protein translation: CASSSFWTSGRAWGSREQYF.